This T cell receptor (beta chain) was profiled in a study of immune cell composition in non-small cell lung cancer. Study overall: Histologic subtype was mainly adenocarcinoma or squamous cell carcinoma.

The normal lung sample lay at least 3 cm, and maximally far, from the tumour. Study-level results: Dominant in vivo tumour-associated clones were not shown to share tumour-reactive sequences. Adenocarcinomas with higher top tumour-associated clone frequency had more reactive TILs.

Profiling relied on immunoSEQ multiplex PCR, and the TCRdb table lists in-frame clones only, not all of them. The profile shows about 6,000 clones, around two thirds of them singletons. Germline V lookup: CDR1 MNHNY, CDR2 SVGAGI (reference sequence). This CDR3 comprises 15 residues. V was pared by 6 bases and J by 5 bases, with 10 bases of the junction left unmatched. For this clone: Antigen specificity is unknown.

The sequence derives from a human donor with non-small cell lung cancer. J is TRBJ1-2 and V is TRBV6-6; 9 nucleotides line up with TRBD1. The sample was non-adjacent lung tissue. DNA of the CDR3: TGTGCCAGCAGACAGGGACAGGGTGTAGGTTATGGCTACACCTTC. Its translation: CASRQGQGVGYGYTF.